Presented here are 11 T cell receptor beta chains from one specimen sequenced in a study of tissue T cells after allogeneic stem cell transplantation (dated by TCRdb to between 2021 and 2022). Libraries were constructed by the immunoSEQ multiplex PCR assay. TCRdb holds this immuneACCESS table with in-frame rearrangements only. Some clones are missing; in checked studies, unresolved V genes explain under half, and the rest has no known cause. The table for this sample lists about 48,000 clones; over 70% of them were counted only once. Roughly 0.59% of the sample comes from the top ten. Sequencing was performed on sorted cells pooled from one or two spleens. The receptors shown here come from a pool of C57BL/6 mice in good health.

About this clone itself: Gene names follow the mouse nomenclature. The read halts 1 residue ahead of the CDR3 end, with the missing end drawn from the germline J gene. The chain recombines TRBV13-3 with TRBJ2-1; D is unresolved. Deletions cut 5 bases from V and 1 base from J, with 10 bases between. CDR1 NNHDY and CDR2 SYVADS come from the germline V gene. CDR3 length: 14 amino acids. The CDR3 is CASRNRGNYAEQFF. The sequenced CDR3 bases are TGTGCCAGCAGGAACCGGGGAAACTATGCTGAGCAGTTC.

This clone was counted between two and nine times. Gene names are mouse gene names. The read terminates 1 residue ahead of where the CDR3 ends, so the germline J gene completes it. The chain carries TRBV31 and TRBJ1-5; a weak D match, TRBD1 (5 bases). The CDR3 has 14 residues. With 2 bases removed from V and 3 bases from J, the gap between germline ends came to 11 bases. Germline CDR1 and CDR2: GKSSPN and SITVG. CDR3 amino acids: CAWSAQGGNQAPLF. The covered CDR3 bases are TGTGCCTGGAGTGCCCAGGGCGGCAACCAGGCTCCGCTT.

This clone was counted a few times. Genes here carry mouse names. The read falls 1 residue short of the CDR3 end, and the missing part is taken from the germline J gene. The chain employs TRBV31 and TRBJ2-7; D may be TRBD1 (6 bases). Germline assignment: CDR1 GKSSPN and CDR2 SITVG. The CDR3 has 12 residues. Trimming shortened V by 1 base and J by 3 bases, and 7 bases separated the two germline ends. CDR3 amino acids: CAWSRDNYEQYF. CDR3 DNA, as far as it was read: TGTGCCTGGAGTCGGGACAACTATGAACAGTAC.

A note on this clone: Gene names follow the mouse nomenclature. CDR3 sequence reads: CASSLDGGARNTEVFF. The CDR3 bases that were read are TGTGCAAGCAGCTTAGATGGGGGGGCGCGGAACACAGAAGTCTTC. This chain connects TRBV16 to TRBJ1-1; possibly TRBD1 for D (6 bases). The CDR3 end falls 1 residue outside the read, so it is completed with the germline J gene. Germline values: CDR1 SGHSA, CDR2 FRNQAP. The CDR3 totals 16 residues. V lost 0 bases, J lost 1 base, and 12 bases lay in between.

This clone was detected once. Mouse names are used for the genes. The read terminates 1 residue ahead of where the CDR3 ends, so the germline J gene completes it. The chain recombines TRBV13-2 with TRBJ2-2; 10 nucleotides agree with TRBD1. The CDR3 is 15 amino acids. The V gene end was trimmed by 3 bases and the J gene end by 4 bases; junction bases not matched to a gene: 3. Germline loops: CDR1 NNHNN, CDR2 SYGAGS (reference sequence). Partial CDR3 DNA: TGTGCCAGCGGTGCCTGGACAGGGGGCACCGGGCAGCTCTAC. It yields the protein CASGAWTGGTGQLY. The whole CDR3 reads CASGAWTGGTGQLYF.

A remark on this clone: Gene names follow the mouse nomenclature. Coverage ceases 1 residue before the CDR3 finishes, and the germline J gene fills in the end. V is TRBV13-3 and J is TRBJ2-5, with 10 bases lining up with TRBD2. The V gene's germline CDR1 is NNHDY and CDR2 SYVADS. CDR3 length: 13 residues. Losses at the gene ends were 5 bases for V and 4 bases for J; bases not matched to a gene: 1. This CDR3 is CASRDWGEDTQYF. CDR3 DNA (partial): TGTGCCAGCAGAGACTGGGGGGAAGACACCCAGTAC.

This clone was seen only once. Genes and germline are mouse. Read coverage stops 1 residue before the CDR3 terminus; the germline J gene supplies the remainder. This chain joins TRBV4 and TRBJ2-2; 8 bases fit TRBD1. Germline CDR1 reads LGHDT; CDR2 reads YNNKQL (reference sequence). The CDR3 extends over 15 amino acids. V was pared by 5 bases and J by 3 bases, with 5 bases of the junction left unmatched. CDR3 sequence: CASSPWTGYTGQLYF. The part of the CDR3 DNA that was read is TGTGCCAGCAGCCCATGGACAGGGTACACCGGGCAGCTCTAC.

This clone occurred a few times. Gene names refer to mouse genes. Read coverage stops 1 residue before the CDR3 terminus; the germline J gene supplies the remainder. The rearrangement uses TRBV19 and TRBJ2-1; D is ambiguous. This CDR3 region has 13 residues. CDR1 and CDR2 from the germline V gene are FNHDT and SITEND (reference sequence). Trimming pared 3 bases from V and 1 base from J, leaving 5 bases between. The CDR3 DNA, read in part, is TGTGCCAGCAGTACCGACAACTATGCTGAGCAGTTC. It yields the protein CASSTDNYAEQF. The whole CDR3 protein reads CASSTDNYAEQFF.

A note on this clone: Mouse germline and gene names are used. The read finishes 1 residue shy of the CDR3 end, and the germline J gene is used to complete it. V and J are TRBV12-1 and TRBJ2-2, with D hard to call. V lost 4 bases and J lost 1, with 6 bases in between. Germline V gives CDR1 SGHSN, CDR2 HYEKVE. CDR3 length: 13 residues. CDR3 in amino acids: CASSFKNTGQLYF. CDR3 DNA, as far as it was read: TGTGCCAGCTCCTTCAAAAACACCGGGCAGCTCTAC.

This clone was counted between two and nine times. The gene names here belong to mouse. The read gets to within 1 residue of the CDR3 end, and the germline J gene fills in the rest. This chain uses TRBV1 with TRBJ2-7; perhaps TRBD1 as D (5 bases). Germline-derived CDR1 and CDR2 are NSQYPW and LRSPGD (reference sequence). The CDR3 consists of 12 residues. V was cut by 5 bases and J by 3 bases, with 8 bases left in between. This CDR3 reads CTCSSDIYEQYF. CDR3 DNA, as far as it was read: TGCACCTGCAGTTCGGACATCTATGAACAGTAC.

With regard to this clone: The gene names here belong to mouse. The read ends 1 residue shy of where the CDR3 ends; the end is completed using the germline J gene. The V and J genes are TRBV5 and TRBJ2-2; TRBD2 agrees at 11 bases. Germline assignment: CDR1 LGHNA and CDR2 YNLKQL (reference sequence). The V gene end was trimmed by 5 bases and the J gene end by 0 bases; junction bases not matched to a gene: 2. The CDR3 has 16 amino acids. The CDR3 bases that were read are TGTGCCAGCAGCAGACTGGGGGGGGCAAACACCGGGCAGCTCTAC. Amino acid sequence: CASSRLGGANTGQLY. The full CDR3 reads CASSRLGGANTGQLYF.